The next 21 T cell receptor beta chains were all read from a single sample in a study of shared clonotypes between healthy human individuals (dated by TCRdb to about 2020). Receptors were amplified or captured by the immunoSEQ multiplex PCR assay. This immuneACCESS table, as held by TCRdb, lists in-frame sequences with V and J called but not all clones. Of the missing ones, under half trace to an unresolved V gene in checked studies; the others have no known cause. For this sample there are approximately 2.1 million clones; approximately 95% appear just once. 0.35% to 0.45% of the sample is taken by the ten largest. Material: naive CD4+ T cells from PBMCs. What the cell subset or site label conveys for this sample: CD45RA+ positively selected. The receptors here all came from a man aged 18 to 30 in good health. Some clones in this sample may be carry-over from other donors' samples.

A note on this clone: Other DNA sequences from this sample encode an identical CDR3 as well. The V call is TRBV7-3, the J call TRBJ2-1; TRBD2 aligns across 7 bases. This CDR3 has 15 residues. The J segment lost 2 bases and the V segment lost 1 base, leaving 2 bases of the junction unmatched. Germline-derived CDR1 and CDR2 are SGHTA and FQGTGA. The CDR3 nucleotides read TGTGCCAGCAGCTTAAGGCTAGCGGCCTACAATGAGCAGTTCTTC. The encoded protein is CASSLRLAAYNEQFF.

The rearrangement uses TRBV7-9 and TRBJ2-3; 13 bases are shared with TRBD2. V was clipped by 1 base and J by 2 bases; unmatched bases: 6. The CDR3 length is 18 residues. Germline values: CDR1 SEHNR, CDR2 FQNEAQ (reference sequence). The CDR3 DNA follows: TGTGCCAGCAGCTTAGAAGGGACTAGCGGGACCGTCACAGATACGCAGTATTTT. Its protein product is CASSLEGTSGTVTDTQYF.

The count of this clone is one. The chain carries TRBV5-4 and TRBJ1-4; D unresolved. The CDR3 has 12 residues. The V gene's germline CDR1 is SGHNT and CDR2 YYREEE (reference sequence). Trimming took 9 bases from V and 1 from J, leaving 7 bases between them. CDR3 coding DNA: TGTGCCACCCGGGGAACTAATGAAAAACTGTTTTTT. It translates to CATRGTNEKLFF.

This chain connects TRBV5-7 to TRBJ2-7; D is unresolved. TRBV5-7 is an ORF for which the function is uncertain. V lost 0 bases and J lost 2, with 9 bases in between. The CDR3 consists of 14 residues. The CDR3 DNA reads as TGTGCCAGCAGCTTGGCCGTGGATACCTACGAGCAGTACTTC. Protein sequence: CASSLAVDTYEQYF.

V usage is TRBV10-3 and J usage is TRBJ2-7; TRBD1 agrees at 7 bases. CDR3 length equals 14 residues. Trimming at V came to 10 bases and at J to 1 base, leaving 10 bases not matched to a gene. Germline lookup yields CDR1 ENHRY and CDR2 SYGVKD. The CDR3 loop reads CATRQGAVSYEQYF. The CDR3 DNA sequence: TGTGCCACTAGACAGGGAGCGGTTTCCTACGAGCAGTACTTC.

CDR3: CASSPVRQISSGTEAFF. The CDR3 nucleotides read TGTGCCAGCAGCCCCGTGAGACAGATTAGTTCTGGCACTGAAGCTTTCTTT. The gene calls are TRBV21-1 and TRBJ1-1; the table's TRBD1 call for D was not verified on the DNA. TRBV21-1 is a recognized pseudogene. CDR3 size: 17 residues.

Details on this clone: Other DNA variants within this sample encode the same CDR3. This rearrangement joins TRBV11-3 to TRBJ2-7; 9 nucleotides agree with TRBD2. Trimming cost V 1 base and J 4 bases; bases outside gene matches: 5. CDR3 size: 15 residues. Germline V gene sequence: CDR1 SGHNT, CDR2 YENEEA. In nucleotides, the CDR3 is TGTGCCAGCAGCTTAGGGGCGGGAGGGCCTTACGAGCAGTACTTC. This gives the protein CASSLGAGGPYEQYF.

The CDR3 loop reads CATRSPGASAINEQFF. The CDR3 DNA follows: TGTGCCACCAGAAGCCCAGGGGCTAGCGCCATCAATGAGCAGTTCTTC. J is TRBJ2-1 and V is TRBV15; D tentatively reads TRBD1 or TRBD2 (6 bases each). The CDR3 has 16 amino acids. CDR1 is LNHNV and CDR2 is YYDKDF in the germline V gene (reference sequence). V lost 6 bases, J lost 6 bases, and 21 bases lay in between. Filled out from reference TRBV15 and TRBJ2-1, the complete variable domain reads DAMVIQNPRYQVTQFGKPVTLSCSQTLNHNVMYWYQQKSSQAPKLLFHYYDKDFNNEADTPDNFQSRRPNTSFCFLDIRSPGLGDTAMYLCATRSPGASAINEQFFGPGTRLTVL.

This chain joins TRBV7-3 and TRBJ1-3; TRBD1 matches 7 bases. The CDR3 has 14 residues. Germline lookup yields CDR1 SGHTA and CDR2 FQGTGA. Trimming cost V 5 bases and J 1 base; bases outside gene matches: 2. The DNA of the CDR3 is TGTGCCAGCAGCCTGGACAGGTCTGGAAACACCATATATTTT. As protein: CASSLDRSGNTIYF.

The chain uses TRBV5-6 and TRBJ1-2, with 7 bases matching TRBD1. V shed 1 base and J 2 bases; nucleotides not matched to a gene: 2. Germline V lookup: CDR1 SGHDT, CDR2 YYEEEE. The CDR3 is made up of 14 amino acids. The CDR3 reads CASSLQGGNYGYTF. CDR3 DNA: TGTGCCAGCAGCTTGCAGGGGGGGAACTATGGCTACACCTTC.

V gene TRBV28 combines with J gene TRBJ2-3, with a tentative D call TRBD2 (6 bases). The CDR3 is made up of 16 amino acids. CDR1 MDHEN and CDR2 SYDVKM come from the germline V gene. Trimming took 3 bases from V and 0 from J, leaving 13 bases between them. The chain's CDR3 is CASSFPSGPSTDTQYF. CDR3 sequence (DNA): TGTGCCAGCAGTTTCCCGAGCGGGCCTAGCACAGATACGCAGTATTTT.

This clone occurred a few times. The rearrangement joins TRBV5-1 to TRBJ1-3, with D perhaps matching TRBD1 (5 bases). This CDR3 has 14 amino acids. From germline, CDR1 is SGHRS and CDR2 YFSETQ. V lost 7 bases and J lost 0, with 11 bases in between. This chain's CDR3 is CASGDASSGNTIYF. In nucleotides, the CDR3 is TGCGCCAGCGGGGACGCCAGCTCTGGAAACACCATATATTTT.

This chain uses TRBV5-1 with TRBJ1-4, with a weak D call TRBD1 (5 bases). The V and J ends lost 5 bases and 0 bases respectively, with 8 bases between them. Germline assignment: CDR1 SGHRS and CDR2 YFSETQ. The CDR3 has 14 amino acids. For the CDR3, the DNA is TGCGCCAGCAGGACAGACCCAACTAATGAAAAACTGTTTTTT. It yields the protein CASRTDPTNEKLFF.

This chain joins TRBV7-9 and TRBJ1-4, with TRBD1 matching over 8 bases. V lost 3 bases and J lost 8; bases outside the gene matches: 5. Germline CDR1 is SEHNR and CDR2 is FQNEAQ (reference sequence). The CDR3 has 14 residues. The CDR3 nucleotides read TGTGCCAGCAGCTTCACAGGGGGGGACGAAAAACTGTTTTTT. Translating gives CASSFTGGDEKLFF. The full variable domain, rest sourced from reference TRBV7-9 and TRBJ1-4, is DTGVSQNPRHKITKRGQNVTFRCDPISEHNRLYWYRQTLGQGPEFLTYFQNEAQLEKSRLLSDRFSAERPKGSFSTLEIQRTEQGDSAMYLCASSFTGGDEKLFFGSGTQLSVL.

V is TRBV2 and J is TRBJ2-3, with D possibly matching TRBD2 (7 bases). CDR1 SNHLY and CDR2 FYNNEI come from the germline V gene. Trimming took off 8 bases at V and 2 bases at J, with 17 bases between the two ends. The CDR3 contains 15 residues. The DNA for the CDR3 is TGTGCCAGCGTGAGGGGGAGGGCCCCCACAGATACGCAGTATTTT. Its protein product is CASVRGRAPTDTQYF.

This clone appeared once. The V gene is TRBV4-2, the J gene TRBJ2-5; 13 nucleotides line up with TRBD2. With V trimmed by 4 bases and J by 5 bases, 7 bases remained unmatched. CDR3 length: 16 amino acids. Germline values: CDR1 LGHNA, CDR2 YNFKEQ. This CDR3 is CASSPRTSGSVETQYF. The DNA of the CDR3 is TGTGCCAGCAGCCCTCGGACTAGCGGGAGCGTGGAGACCCAGTACTTC.

This sequence joins TRBV5-6 and TRBJ1-1; possibly TRBD1 for D (5 bases). Trimming pared 3 bases from V and 3 bases from J, leaving 18 bases between. Per the germline V gene, CDR1 is SGHDT and CDR2 is YYEEEE. This CDR3 spans 16 amino acids. CDR3 DNA: TGTGCCAGCAGCTCCGTTATTAAGACAGTTTACACTGAAGCTTTCTTT. Translating gives CASSSVIKTVYTEAFF.

V and J are TRBV4-1 and TRBJ1-3; D may be TRBD1 (5 bases). In germline, CDR1 is MGHRA, CDR2 YSYEKL. The CDR3 is made up of 16 amino acids. Trimming left V 0 bases short and J 4 bases short, with 13 bases between. The CDR3 region is CASSQDYEGLGNTIYF. In nucleotides, the CDR3 is TGCGCCAGCAGCCAAGATTACGAGGGGCTCGGAAACACCATATATTTT.

The chain combines TRBV27 with TRBJ1-4; TRBD1 agrees at 9 bases. The CDR3 length is 17 residues. The V gene's germline CDR1 is MNHEY and CDR2 SMNVEV (reference sequence). Trimming at V came to 6 bases and at J to 5 bases, leaving 13 bases not matched to a gene. The CDR3 loop is CASRSGQGTGLNEKLFF. The CDR3 DNA is TGTGCCAGCAGAAGCGGACAGGGGACAGGATTGAATGAAAAACTGTTTTTT. The variable domain in full, with the rest retrieved from reference TRBV27 and TRBJ1-4, is EAQVTQNPRYLITVTGKKLTVTCSQNMNHEYMSWYRQDPGLGLRQIYYSMNVEVTDKGDVPEGYKVSRKEKRNFPLILESPSPNQTSLYFCASRSGQGTGLNEKLFFGSGTQLSVL.

This clone occurred once. This rearrangement joins TRBV7-2 to TRBJ2-1, with a possible D match to TRBD1 (6 bases). The CDR3 consists of 15 residues. From germline, CDR1 is SGHTA and CDR2 FQGNSA. V was trimmed by 4 bases and J by 2 bases, leaving 12 bases between them. CDR3 coding DNA: TGTGCCAGCAGCTCCCGGGCAGGGGCCTACAATGAGCAGTTCTTC. It yields the protein CASSSRAGAYNEQFF. The variable domain in full, completed from reference TRBV7-2 and TRBJ2-1, reads GAGVSQSPSNKVTEKGKDVELRCDPISGHTALYWYRQSLGQGLEFLIYFQGNSAPDKSGLPSDRFSAERTGGSVSTLTIQRTQQEDSAVYLCASSSRAGAYNEQFFGPGTRLTVL.

The CDR3 DNA follows: TGCGCCAGCAGCTTGAGGTTGAGTGATGGGACCCAGTACTTC. It specifies CASSLRLSDGTQYF. The J gene is TRBJ2-5, the V gene TRBV5-1; D uncertain. There are 14 residues in the CDR3. The germline V gene encodes CDR1 SGHRS and CDR2 YFSETQ. V lost 1 base, J lost 7 bases, and 14 bases lay in between.